This T cell receptor (beta chain) was captured in a study of human T cells and chemical hapten exposure. Study-wide findings and caveats: Having alopecia, the donors may differ immunologically from healthy people. The number of TCRs over 1 in 1000 frequency stayed unchanged after DPC.

Time point of the sample: patch test 1, 2 weeks after DPC sensitization. Treatment of the sample: therapeutic diphenylcyclopropenone sensitization with weekly scalp DPC. The library attached unique molecular identifiers to individual cDNA molecules. TCRdb ran MiXCR on the RACE reads and lists one entry per CDR3 protein. The sample lists under 450,000 distinct CDR3 sequences, more than 4.5% seen once, with 2% to 2.5% in the top ten. With respect to this clonotype: What it binds is unknown.

Trimming shortened V by 6 bases and J by 1 base, and 17 bases separated the two germline ends. CDR3 length equals 16 residues. CDR1 and CDR2 (germline): SGHTA, FQGNSA. This clonotype originated in a woman between 45 and 60 years old with alopecia areata. Some clones in this sample may be carry-over from other donors' samples. The chain links TRBV7-2 to TRBJ2-3; D possibly matches TRBD1 or TRBD2 (6 bases each). This specimen consisted of whole blood, obtained in connection with sensitization to the hapten diphenylcyclopropenone (DPC). CDR3 in amino acids: CASSPLGGTGTDTQYF. In DNA form, the CDR3 reads TGTGCCAGCAGTCCCCTAGGGGGGACGGGCACAGATACGCAGTATTTT. Looking up the rest from reference TRBV7-2 and TRBJ2-3 gives the full variable domain: GAGVSQSPSNKVTEKGKDVELRCDPISGHTALYWYRQSLGQGLEFLIYFQGNSAPDKSGLPSDRFSAERTGGSVSTLTIQRTQQEDSAVYLCASSPLGGTGTDTQYFGPGTRLTVL.